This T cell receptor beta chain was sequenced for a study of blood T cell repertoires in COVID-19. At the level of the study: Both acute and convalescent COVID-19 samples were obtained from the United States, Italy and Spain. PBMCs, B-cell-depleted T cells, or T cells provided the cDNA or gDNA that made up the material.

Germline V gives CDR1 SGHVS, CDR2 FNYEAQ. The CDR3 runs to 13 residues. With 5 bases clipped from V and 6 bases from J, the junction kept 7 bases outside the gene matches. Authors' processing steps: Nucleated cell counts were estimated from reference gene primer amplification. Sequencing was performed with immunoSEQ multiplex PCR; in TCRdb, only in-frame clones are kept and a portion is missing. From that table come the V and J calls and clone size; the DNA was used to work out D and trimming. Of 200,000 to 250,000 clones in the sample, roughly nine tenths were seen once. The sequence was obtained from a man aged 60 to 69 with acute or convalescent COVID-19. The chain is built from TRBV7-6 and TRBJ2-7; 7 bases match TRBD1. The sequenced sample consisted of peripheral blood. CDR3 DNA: TGTGCCAGCAGCCAGGGACAGATATTCGAGCAGTACTTC. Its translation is CASSQGQIFEQYF.